This T cell receptor beta chain came from a study of shared clonotypes between healthy human individuals (TCRdb year 2020). For the wider study: A couple of women and a few men aged 18 to 49 years were included in the cohort. Per donor, three plates each were used for CD4 naive and CD4 memory, two for CD8 naive, and one for CD8 memory. Blood TCR repertoires of several healthy adults were deeply sequenced to estimate repertoire size and the extent of clonotype sharing between individuals. To increase sequencing depth and limit assay-specific biases, different laboratories used diverse techniques to prepare libraries and sequence TCR repertoires. Each donor's leukapheresis produced roughly between about 0.9 and 9.5 billion PBMCs.

Its CDR3 holds 17 amino acids, cysteine through phenylalanine. The retained sequence is limited to the CDR3, 51 bases, with the frame set at the first base. In the germline V gene (reference sequence), CDR1 corresponds to LNHDA and CDR2 to SQIVND. Trimmed from V: 7 bases; trimmed from J: 4 bases; junction bases lacking a gene match: 13. Using the deep immunoSEQ assay, TCR CDR3 regions were amplified from genomic DNA by multiplex PCR. For each cell subset, the extracted genomic DNA was distributed evenly across all wells of several immunoSEQ 96-well plates, and each plate served as one replicate. For sorted subsets, approximately 210 ng of genomic DNA, equivalent to 30,000 or so T cell genomes, went into each replicate PCR. Purified libraries were measured with a Qubit 3.0 fluorometer, size-checked on a Bioanalyzer 2100, and measured again with the KAPA Library Quantification kit. Every immunoSEQ 96-well plate was sequenced on a separate single-read 150-cycle Illumina NextSeq 550 flow cell. Regarding the original processing steps: Because the immunoSEQ output held only junctional sequences and lacked quality scores, the filtering could not match the filtering applied to full-length reads. To assign V/J genes and CDR3, sequences were annotated using PyIR, a Python wrapper for IgBLAST v1.9, with IMGT germline references. Reads were removed for weak V/J assignments (E-value above 1e-6), missing CDR3, stop codons, out-of-frame junctions, or ambiguous translated residues. A V3J clonotype was defined by an identical inferred V gene, J gene, and CDR3 amino acid sequence. The percentage overlap between two repertoires was calculated by dividing the number of shared unique clonotypes by the size of the smaller repertoire. Richness of each repertoire was evaluated using RTK rarefaction, the Chao1 estimator, and Recon v2.1 estimates of unobserved clonotypes. Generation probabilities were computed with OLGA for all TCRbeta clonotypes obtained by the gDNA method from several donors. In TCRdb, the immuneACCESS table is reduced to in-frame sequences with V and J assigned. These tables do not hold every clone; where another copy was compared, an unresolved V gene accounts for under half, and the others remain unexplained. V and J calls and clone size are given by that table; D and trimming were obtained from the DNA. The sample yields roughly 2,300,000 clones; around 90% were counted once. 0.3% to 0.4% of the sample goes to the ten largest clones.

The investigation overall reported the following: Based on pairwise subsampling, the degree of clonotype sharing among donors was expected to be affected by sequencing depth. The small number of donors limited the genetic and exposure-history diversity represented. Even with the large sequencing depth, rarefaction of the sorted-subset datasets indicated that sequencing was incomplete. Sharing across a handful of donors was observed for around 4.8% of naive CD4, less than 4% of naive CD8, about 2.3% of memory CD4, and around 0.42% of memory CD8 clonotypes. Estimated clonotype richness was generally larger for naive than for memory subsets. Sampling was limited to blood, and TCR repertoires in tissue likely differ from TCR repertoires in blood. Clonotypes shared by all four sorted-subset donors showed higher generation probabilities than non-shared clonotypes.

A remark on this clone: This clone's antigen is unknown. There are no base qualities to consult, and no much larger clone falls within one base.

Donors were healthy HIV-negative adults with no recently reported acute infections or vaccinations. All donors were Caucasian adults living in Nashville, Tennessee, USA. CD4+ T cells were enriched by magnetic negative selection; naive cells were then positively selected on CD45RA, and the negative fraction formed the memory subset. After blood collection by leukapheresis, PBMCs were isolated using Ficoll-Histopaque density gradient centrifugation and then cryopreserved in the vapor phase of liquid nitrogen. Purity and quantity of every magnetically sorted T cell population were checked by analytical flow cytometry. Genomic DNA was isolated from every sorted fraction and measured by UV absorbance on a Nanodrop 2000c.

The chain is encoded by TRBV19 joined to TRBJ1-1, and 12 bases in between align with TRBD1. The TCR was taken from a man aged 18 to 35 in good health. Some clones in this sample may be carry-over from other donors' samples. Sample: naive CD4+ T cells from PBMCs. The cell subset or site label of this sample denotes: CD45RA+ positively selected. The CDR3 reads CASTTRGTGGAFTEAFF. The sequence in DNA is TGTGCCAGTACCACCCGCGGGACAGGGGGCGCGTTCACTGAAGCTTTCTTT.